Presented here are 27 T cell receptor beta chains from one specimen sequenced in a study of cytomegalovirus exposure and HLA in healthy donors. Use of 60 Vbeta and 13 Jbeta primers characterized the PCR. TCRdb's table, derived via immunoSEQ multiplex PCR, lists solely in-frame clones and lacks some. The sample carries approximately 110,000 clones, 79% recorded once. Sequenced input: PBMCs. The receptors stem from a middle-aged woman in good health and CMV-seronegative.

This clone appeared a few times. The same CDR3 is also encoded by other DNA sequences in this sample. CDR3 coding DNA: TGCGCCAGCAGCTTGGCCGGGGTCTCCTACGAGCAGTACTTC. It is translated as CASSLAGVSYEQYF. V gene TRBV5-1 combines with J gene TRBJ2-7, with a possible D match to TRBD2 (5 bases). The CDR3 length is 14 residues. The V end was cut by 0 bases, the J end by 0 bases, with 7 bases between. The V gene's germline CDR1 is SGHRS and CDR2 YFSETQ. Based on the CDR3 plus reference TRBV5-1 and TRBJ2-7, the full variable domain is KAGVTQTPRYLIKTRGQQVTLSCSPISGHRSVSWYQQTPGQGLQFLFEYFSETQRNKGNFPGRFSGRQFSNSRSEMNVSTLELGDSALYLCASSLAGVSYEQYFGPGTRLTVT.

The V call is TRBV28, the J call TRBJ2-6; D uncertain. The length of the CDR3 is 16 residues. Germline CDR1 is MDHEN and CDR2 is SYDVKM. Trimming removed 3 bases from V and 0 bases from J, with 9 bases in between. CDR3 region: CASSFVFSSGANVLTF. Written as DNA, the CDR3 is TGTGCCAGCAGTTTCGTCTTCAGCTCTGGGGCCAACGTCCTGACTTTC.

V and J are TRBV7-2 and TRBJ2-7; TRBD1 matches at 9 bases. With 1 base clipped from V and 6 bases from J, the junction kept 7 bases outside the gene matches. This CDR3 contains 15 residues. Germline lookup yields CDR1 SGHTA and CDR2 FQGNSA. The chain's CDR3 is CASSLVGDRAAEQYF. CDR3 DNA: TGTGCCAGCAGCTTAGTAGGGGACAGGGCGGCCGAGCAGTACTTC.

This clone appeared a single time. The chain links TRBV19 to TRBJ2-7, with a weak D call TRBD2 (5 bases). In germline, CDR1 is LNHDA, CDR2 SQIVND (reference sequence). The CDR3 runs 13 residues. Between the trimmed V and J ends, which lost 1 base and 8 bases, there was a span of 12 bases. This CDR3 reads CASSIVRWEQQYF. The CDR3 DNA sequence: TGTGCCAGTAGTATAGTGCGGTGGGAGCAGCAGTACTTC.

This clone was counted only a few times. The chain uses TRBV7-9 and TRBJ2-2, with D possibly matching TRBD2 (5 bases). Trimming removed 5 bases at V and 4 bases at J, with 11 bases between. From germline, CDR1 is SEHNR and CDR2 FQNEAQ (reference sequence). This CDR3 has 14 amino acids. CDR3 sequence (DNA): TGTGCCAGCAGCAACGGGGTCACCACCGGGGAGCTGTTTTTT. It codes for CASSNGVTTGELFF.

CDR3 coding DNA: TGTGCCAGTAGTATACGGCGGAGTGGCTACACCTTC. It yields the protein CASSIRRSGYTF. V is TRBV19 and J is TRBJ1-2; D ambiguous. The V gene lost 2 bases and the J gene lost 7 bases, with 8 bases spanning the gap. The CDR3 has 12 amino acids. Per the germline V gene, CDR1 is LNHDA and CDR2 is SQIVND (reference sequence).

The rearrangement joins TRBV7-9 to TRBJ1-1; D is unclear. The CDR3 length is 15 residues. Trimming cost V 4 bases and J 3 bases, with 15 bases left between them. Germline CDR1 reads SEHNR; CDR2 reads FQNEAQ (reference sequence). The CDR3: CASSSRGASDTEAFF. The CDR3 DNA sequence: TGTGCCAGCAGCTCAAGAGGCGCCTCAGACACTGAAGCTTTCTTT.

This clone was picked up a small number of times. The V call is TRBV5-4, the J call TRBJ2-5, with D hard to call. The CDR3 contains 16 residues. Between the trimmed V and J ends, which lost 1 base and 0 bases, there was a span of 13 bases. CDR1 and CDR2 (germline): SGHNT, YYREEE (reference sequence). The CDR3: CASSLLPRSDQETQYF. The CDR3 bases are TGTGCCAGCAGCTTGTTGCCTCGCTCGGACCAAGAGACCCAGTACTTC.

The chain employs TRBV5-1 and TRBJ2-3; TRBD2 aligns across 8 bases. The CDR3 has 12 amino acids. Per germline, CDR1 SGHRS and CDR2 YFSETQ. V gave up 2 bases and J gave up 11 bases; unmatched junction bases: 4. The CDR3 region is CASSFSGAMQYF. The CDR3 nucleotides are TGCGCCAGCAGCTTTAGCGGGGCAATGCAGTATTTT.

The genes are TRBV25-1 and TRBJ2-3, with D perhaps TRBD2 (6 bases). The CDR3 totals 14 residues. The germline V gene encodes CDR1 MGHDK and CDR2 SYGVNS. V lost 4 bases and J lost 3, with 11 bases in between. The CDR3, as DNA: TGTGCCAGCAGTGTCGGAGGGTTAACAGATACGCAGTATTTT. Translating it yields CASSVGGLTDTQYF.

Only a few counts were recorded for this clone. This chain joins TRBV15 and TRBJ2-2, with D perhaps matching TRBD1 (6 bases). This CDR3 has 16 amino acids. V lost 2 bases and J lost 6, with 16 bases in between. Germline loops: CDR1 LNHNV, CDR2 YYDKDF (reference sequence). CDR3 bases: TGTGCCACCAGCAGAAAGATTAGGGGGTTGGCCGGGGAGCTGTTTTTT. Its translation is CATSRKIRGLAGELFF.

CDR3 bases: TGCAGCGTTGGGCAGGGCCCCGAGACCCAGTACTTC. Translation: CSVGQGPETQYF. The chain employs TRBV29-1 and TRBJ2-5; the D gene is possibly TRBD1 (5 bases). This CDR3 region has 12 residues. Germline lookup yields CDR1 SQVTM and CDR2 ANQGSEA. V gave up 4 bases and J gave up 5 bases, with 11 bases separating them. Combining the CDR3 with reference TRBV29-1 and TRBJ2-5 gives the whole variable domain SAVISQKPSRDICQRGTSLTIQCQVDSQVTMMFWYRQQPGQSLTLIATANQGSEATYESGFVIDKFPISRPNLTFSTLTVSNMSPEDSSIYLCSVGQGPETQYFGPGTRLLVL.

The chain joins TRBV5-4 to TRBJ2-3; 10 bases fit TRBD2. The CDR3 sequence is 16 residues long. Germline-derived CDR1 and CDR2 are SGHNT and YYREEE (reference sequence). V was clipped by 3 bases and J by 4 bases; unmatched bases: 8. Here the CDR3 DNA reads TGTGCCAGCAGCTGGACTAGCGGAACCGCCCCAGATACGCAGTATTTT. It yields the protein CASSWTSGTAPDTQYF.

V and J are TRBV2 and TRBJ2-7, with 10 positions matching TRBD1. CDR3 length: 14 residues. Germline V gives CDR1 SNHLY, CDR2 FYNNEI. V dropped 5 bases and J dropped 4; count of bases not matched to a gene: 5. CDR3 DNA: TGTGCCAGCAGTCGACAGGGGGCTCTTTACGAGCAGTACTTC. Encoded protein: CASSRQGALYEQYF.

The chain has TRBV4-2 and TRBJ1-1; D ambiguous. Trimming shortened V by 2 bases and J by 11 bases, and 18 bases separated the two germline ends. Germline V gene data show CDR1 as LGHNA and CDR2 as YNFKEQ. The CDR3 consists of 14 residues. CDR3 DNA sequence: TGTGCCAGCAGCCAAAGGCTGGGAGTGGAGGAGGCTTTCTTT. Its protein product is CASSQRLGVEEAFF.

The chain is built from TRBV5-6 and TRBJ2-6; D unresolved. Trimming cost V 1 base and J 0 bases, with 11 bases left between them. CDR1 is SGHDT, CDR2 YYEEEE, per germline. The CDR3 contains 17 residues. The CDR3: CASSLFSVTSGANVLTF. As DNA, the CDR3 is TGTGCCAGCAGCTTGTTCAGTGTTACCTCTGGGGCCAACGTCCTGACTTTC.

CDR3 residues: CASSPSLTLPSGEQYF. CDR3 sequence (DNA): TGCGCCAGCAGTCCTAGCTTAACGCTGCCATCAGGCGAGCAGTACTTC. The rearrangement joins TRBV5-1 to TRBJ2-7, with a tentative D call TRBD2 (5 bases). Germline loops: CDR1 SGHRS, CDR2 YFSETQ. V shed 5 bases and J shed 6 bases, with 24 bases lying between them. This CDR3 contains 16 residues.

The rearrangement joins TRBV28 to TRBJ1-1; D is undetermined. Per germline, CDR1 MDHEN and CDR2 SYDVKM. V was pared by 6 bases and J by 10 bases, with 15 bases between. The CDR3 is 12 residues long. In DNA form, the CDR3 reads TGTGCCAGCAGCGCGGCCAGCGTTAGAGCTTTCTTT. It specifies CASSAASVRAFF. The full variable domain, its missing parts supplied by reference TRBV28 and TRBJ1-1, is DVKVTQSSRYLVKRTGEKVFLECVQDMDHENMFWYRQDPGLGLRLIYFSYDVKMKEKGDIPEGYSVSREKKERFSLILESASTNQTSMYLCASSAASVRAFFGQGTRLTVV.

This sequence joins TRBV10-3 and TRBJ2-7, with D hard to call. The CDR3 spans 12 residues. Germline V CDR1 and CDR2: ENHRY, SYGVKD. V was clipped by 2 bases and J by 7 bases, with 9 bases between them. For the CDR3, the DNA is TGTGCCATCAGTGAGACCGACACAGAGCAGTACTTC. Translated: CAISETDTEQYF.

The J gene is TRBJ1-2, the V gene TRBV7-8; D may be TRBD1 (6 bases). Germline V gene sequence: CDR1 SGHVS, CDR2 FQNEAQ. The CDR3 sequence is 14 residues long. Between the trimmed V and J ends, which lost 1 base and 4 bases, there was a span of 10 bases. The CDR3 is CASSLETGFYGYTF. The CDR3 nucleotides read TGTGCCAGCAGCTTAGAGACAGGTTTCTATGGCTACACCTTC.

This clone was seen a few times. The chain is built from TRBV18 and TRBJ1-1; D gene unclear. Germline V gene sequence: CDR1 KGHSH, CDR2 LQKENI. V was trimmed by 3 bases and J by 2 bases, leaving 13 bases between them. CDR3 length: 15 residues. The CDR3 DNA reads as TGTGCCAGCTCACCTGGAGGCGCGCTCAACACTGAAGCTTTCTTT. Amino acid sequence: CASSPGGALNTEAFF. Using reference TRBV18 and TRBJ1-1 for the parts outside the CDR3, the full variable domain is NAGVMQNPRHLVRRRGQEARLRCSPMKGHSHVYWYRQLPEEGLKFMVYLQKENIIDESGMPKERFSAEFPKEGPSILRIQQVVRGDSAAYFCASSPGGALNTEAFFGQGTRLTVV.

The rearrangement uses TRBV7-2 and TRBJ1-3; 8 bases map to TRBD1. Per the germline V gene, CDR1 is SGHTA and CDR2 is FQGNSA. The CDR3 is 15 amino acids. V lost 5 bases and J lost 3; bases outside the gene matches: 6. The CDR3 here is CASSVTGGDGNTIYF. Here the CDR3 DNA reads TGTGCCAGCAGCGTAACAGGGGGAGATGGAAACACCATATATTTT.

The chain is built from TRBV19 and TRBJ1-1; 7 bases agree with TRBD1. The CDR3 loop spans 14 amino acids. Looked up from germline, CDR1 is LNHDA and CDR2 is SQIVND (reference sequence). The V gene end was trimmed by 3 bases and the J gene end by 4 bases; junction bases not matched to a gene: 5. The DNA of the CDR3 is TGTGCCAGTAGTATGGGGGACAGCGGCACTGAAGCTTTCTTT. This gives the protein CASSMGDSGTEAFF. The full variable domain, its missing parts supplied by reference TRBV19 and TRBJ1-1, is DGGITQSPKYLFRKEGQNVTLSCEQNLNHDAMYWYRQDPGQGLRLIYYSQIVNDFQKGDIAEGYSVSREKKESFPLTVTSAQKNPTAFYLCASSMGDSGTEAFFGQGTRLTVV.

This clone was seen just once. V is TRBV25-1 and J is TRBJ1-2; D gene ambiguous. Germline CDR1 is MGHDK and CDR2 is SYGVNS. V lost 6 bases to trimming and J lost 0 bases, with 8 bases between them. This CDR3 has 13 amino acids. This CDR3 is CASSRITNYGYTF. CDR3 in DNA: TGTGCCAGCAGCAGGATTACTAACTATGGCTACACCTTC.

V gene TRBV5-6 combines with J gene TRBJ1-6, with TRBD1 matching 9 bases. Germline V gives CDR1 SGHDT, CDR2 YYEEEE. Trimming cost V 4 bases and J 5 bases; bases outside gene matches: 7. The CDR3 runs 16 residues. The CDR3, as DNA: TGTGCCAGCAGCCCGGACAGGGGTAGGAATAATTCACCCCTCCACTTT. Translating gives CASSPDRGRNNSPLHF.

This clone was observed a single time. The rearrangement joins TRBV6-6 to TRBJ1-2; 8 nucleotides align to TRBD1. The V gene's germline CDR1 is MNHNY and CDR2 SVGAGI (reference sequence). The CDR3 length is 12 residues. V was pared by 5 bases and J by 9 bases, with 5 bases of the junction left unmatched. The CDR3 DNA follows: TGTGCCAGCAGTCCGACAGGGGTTCGCTACACCTTC. Translated, it gives CASSPTGVRYTF.

With respect to this clone: A junction end diverges from the germline sequence, so it may reflect a read error. This sequence joins TRBV27 and TRBJ1-6; 8 bases fit TRBD1. CDR3 length: 16 residues. Germline V lookup: CDR1 MNHEY, CDR2 SMNVEV (reference sequence). The CDR3 coding sequence is TGTGCCAGCAGTCGCCCGAGGACAGGGTATACTTCACCCCTCCACTTT. Its protein is CASSRPRTGYTSPLHF.